The entry that follows covers one T cell receptor (beta chain) sequence. As yet, its antigen is unknown. This sample stems from a study of T cell therapy after organ transplantation. Broader study findings: Concurrent antirejection and antiviral drugs remain unassessed confounders.

Profiled with immunoSEQ multiplex PCR; TCRdb holds only in-frame clones, not every one. The top ten clones hold about 3.4% of a sample with 50,000 or so clones, 94% of them seen once. Trimming removed 0 bases from V and 3 bases from J; junction bases left unmatched: 2. CDR3 size: 16 residues. Germline values: CDR1 MGHRA, CDR2 YSYEKL. The sample in question was CD8+ T cells from blood, obtained before autologous CMV-specific T cell therapy. This chain links TRBV4-1 with TRBJ2-3; 11 nucleotides line up with TRBD1. The clonotype was recovered from a human patient who had received a solid organ transplant and had CMV disease. The CDR3: CASSQDGTGGTDTQYF. The CDR3 DNA sequence: TGCGCCAGCAGCCAAGACGGGACAGGGGGTACAGATACGCAGTATTTT.